The rows below give T cell receptor beta chains drawn from one sample of a study of blood T cell repertoires in COVID-19. Clones were read by immunoSEQ multiplex PCR, and TCRdb kept only the in-frame ones, dropping some. The data contain about 170,000 clones, around three quarters of them singletons. The sequenced sample was peripheral blood. These receptors were taken from a man in his 60s with acute or convalescent COVID-19. Both conserved end residues are part of each CDR3. D genes are given only for firm matches. The size of a clone is reported for some rows only, either as once, few or many, or as a class for expanded clones.

D	size	J	V	CDR3	DNA
TRBD1	.	TRBJ1-1	TRBV5-1	CASSGEGAPNTEAFF	TGCGCCAGCAGCGGAGAGGGGGCGCCGAACACTGAAGCTTTCTTT
.	.	TRBJ1-1	TRBV5-1	CASSLMSDSTEAFF	TGCGCCAGCAGCTTGATGTCGGACTCCACTGAAGCTTTCTTT
.	.	TRBJ2-3	TRBV9	CASSVVGGGPATQYF	TGTGCCAGCAGCGTAGTTGGGGGGGGGCCAGCTACGCAGTATTTT
.	.	TRBJ2-7	TRBV9	CASSVAAGYYEQYF	TGTGCCAGCAGCGTAGCGGCAGGATACTACGAGCAGTACTTC
.	.	TRBJ1-2	TRBV30	CAWSDQGYGYTF	TGTGCCTGGAGTGACCAGGGCTATGGCTACACCTTC
.	few	TRBJ2-3	TRBV2	CASSQGGSTDTQYF	TGTGCCAGCAGCCAAGGAGGGAGCACAGATACGCAGTATTTT
.	.	TRBJ1-2	TRBV6-1	CASSEDSYGYTF	TGTGCCAGCAGTGAGGACAGCTATGGCTACACCTTC
.	once	TRBJ2-7	TRBV6-2/TRBV6-3	CASSTGYEQYF	TGTGCCAGCAGTACAGGCTACGAGCAGTACTTC
TRBD2	.	TRBJ2-7	TRBV5-4	CASSSFGTSYEQYF	TGTGCCAGCAGTTCCTTCGGGACTAGCTACGAGCAGTACTTC
.	.	TRBJ2-7	TRBV27	CASSLARNDEQYF	TGTGCCAGCAGTTTGGCCCGCAATGACGAGCAGTACTTC
TRBD1	.	TRBJ1-3	TRBV10-1	CASSGDRAGNTIYF	TGCGCCAGCAGTGGTGACAGGGCTGGAAACACCATATATTTT
.	.	TRBJ1-3	TRBV14	CASSHFSGNTIYF	TGTGCCAGCAGCCACTTCTCTGGAAACACCATATATTTT
TRBD1	.	TRBJ1-4	TRBV24-1	CATSGRDAGTGIEKLFF	TGTGCCACCAGTGGAAGGGATGCGGGGACAGGGATTGAAAAACTGTTTTTT
.	few	TRBJ1-4	TRBV5-5	CASSLQGGTNEKLFF	TGTGCCAGCAGCTTACAGGGTGGCACTAATGAAAAACTGTTTTTT
TRBD1	.	TRBJ1-1	TRBV3-1/TRBV3-2	CASSRRTGGMAEAFF	TGTGCCAGCAGCCGCAGGACAGGGGGCATGGCTGAAGCTTTCTTT
.	.	TRBJ2-5	TRBV30	CAWSELAGVETQYF	TGTGCCTGGAGTGAGTTGGCAGGGGTTGAGACCCAGTACTTC
TRBD2	.	TRBJ2-3	TRBV11-2	CASSLGQRGKNTDTQYF	TGTGCCAGCAGCTTGGGTCAGCGGGGGAAGAACACAGATACGCAGTATTTT
TRBD2	.	TRBJ2-7	TRBV10-3	CAISPRVGRGDGEQYF	TGTGCCATCAGTCCACGTGTAGGACGGGGGGACGGGGAGCAGTACTTC
TRBD1	.	TRBJ2-1	TRBV5-1	CASSLDRGTYNEQFF	TGCGCCAGCAGCTTGGACAGGGGCACCTACAATGAGCAGTTCTTC
.	.	TRBJ2-5	TRBV7-9	CASRSMGQRQETQYF	TGTGCCAGCAGGTCAATGGGGCAGCGCCAAGAGACCCAGTACTTC
TRBD2	.	TRBJ2-7	TRBV7-2	CASSLMAAGGAREQYF	TGTGCCAGCAGCTTAATGGCGGCGGGGGGGGCTCGCGAGCAGTACTTC
.	once	TRBJ2-1	TRBV30	CAWNYGRATYNEQFF	TGTGCCTGGAATTATGGCAGGGCCACCTACAATGAGCAGTTCTTC
TRBD1	.	TRBJ2-5	TRBV3-1/TRBV3-2	CASSHKGQGETQYF	TGTGCCAGCAGCCATAAGGGACAGGGGGAGACCCAGTACTTC
TRBD1	.	TRBJ1-2	TRBV15	CATSRSDRVHGYTF	TGTGCCACCAGCAGAAGCGACAGGGTACATGGCTACACCTTC
.	.	TRBJ1-5	TRBV6-2/TRBV6-3	CASSYAGGNQPQHF	TGTGCCAGCAGTTACGCCGGGGGCAATCAGCCCCAGCATTTT
TRBD1	.	TRBJ1-4	TRBV7-2	CASSPRTGGVEKLFF	TGTGCCAGCAGCCCCAGGACAGGGGGCGTAGAAAAACTGTTTTTT
TRBD2	.	TRBJ2-1	TRBV28	CASTPGGEQFF	TGTGCCAGCACTCCGGGGGGTGAGCAGTTCTTC
.	few	TRBJ1-2	TRBV2	CASRAGARGYTF	TGTGCCAGCCGGGCAGGGGCGCGTGGCTACACCTTC
TRBD1	.	TRBJ2-2	TRBV5-1	CASSPRTGNTGELFF	TGCGCCAGCAGCCCACGGACAGGGAACACCGGGGAGCTGTTTTTT
.	.	TRBJ1-1	TRBV19	CASSIGESVNTEAFF	TGTGCCAGTAGTATAGGGGAGTCGGTGAACACTGAAGCTTTCTTT
.	.	TRBJ2-7	TRBV27	CASSLKVAASYEQYF	TGTGCCAGCAGTTTAAAGGTAGCGGCCTCCTACGAGCAGTACTTC
.	.	TRBJ2-1	TRBV27	CASSVAGFNEQFF	TGTGCCAGCTCTGTGGCAGGGTTCAATGAGCAGTTCTTC
TRBD1	.	TRBJ2-7	TRBV3-1/TRBV3-2	CASSPKTGDYEQYF	TGTGCCAGCAGCCCTAAGACAGGGGACTACGAGCAGTACTTC
.	.	TRBJ1-6	TRBV19	CASSLRGNSPLHF	TGTGCCAGTAGTCTCAGGGGCAATTCACCCCTCCACTTT
TRBD1	.	TRBJ1-1	TRBV19	CASSRQGRWTEAFF	TGTGCCAGTAGTAGACAGGGTCGGTGGACTGAAGCTTTCTTT
.	.	TRBJ2-7	TRBV10-3	CAISEGVHYEQYF	TGTGCCATCAGTGAAGGGGTCCACTACGAGCAGTACTTC
TRBD1	.	TRBJ1-1	TRBV11-1	CASSDWTGGTEAFF	TGTGCCAGCAGCGATTGGACAGGGGGGACTGAAGCTTTCTTT
.	.	TRBJ1-5	TRBV7-8	CASSTAREPQHF	TGTGCCAGCAGCACAGCGAGGGAGCCCCAGCATTTT
.	many	TRBJ1-5	TRBV6-2/TRBV6-3	CASSYLTGRDSFGNQPQHF	TGTGCCAGCAGTTACTTAACAGGGAGAGACTCTTTCGGCAATCAGCCCCAGCATTTT
TRBD1	.	TRBJ2-7	TRBV29-1	CSVEGLGDRDF	TGCAGCGTTGAAGGGTTGGGGGACAGAGATTTC
TRBD2	.	TRBJ2-5	TRBV4-3	CASSSGTSGGETQYF	TGCGCCAGCAGCTCCGGGACTAGCGGTGGAGAGACCCAGTACTTC
TRBD2	.	TRBJ2-5	TRBV9	CASSRFPRGSRQETQYF	TGTGCCAGCAGCCGTTTCCCCCGCGGGAGCCGCCAAGAGACCCAGTACTTC